The source of this TCR beta chain is a study of blood T cell repertoires in COVID-19 (TCRdb year 2020). About the investigation overall: Samples from collaborators originated in the United States, Italy and Spain and spanned both the acute and convalescent phases of COVID-19. The prospective study material was composed of cDNA or gDNA derived from T cells, B-cell-depleted T cells, or PBMCs. Deeply sampled blood TCRbeta repertoires from subjects exposed to, actively infected with, or recovered from COVID-19 were included in the dataset. The repertoires were made available in a free public database intended to serve as a resource for research on the immune response to SARS-CoV-2. The samples were drawn from two sources: the first 160 participants of the ongoing ImmuneRACE study, and 1,000 to 1,500 subjects contributed by 6 global collaborators. Nearly every sample came with metadata listing a de-identified subject ID, COVID-19 status, age in years and sex. Where available, HLA class I and class II types were obtained from metadata supplied by the sample provider rather than from assay-based typing.

The paper as a whole reports these results and caveats: How much clinical and demographic metadata was included differed by source and by participant, and the metadata was provided uncurated.

The collaborating institutions used their own protocols to collect whole blood in K2EDTA tubes. For TCRbeta analysis, collaborators shipped samples in one of three forms: frozen whole blood, isolated PBMCs, or DNA extracted from either of those sample types. Remarks on this clone: Its antigen specificity is not known. Per-base qualities were not stored, and no clone one base away is much larger.

TCRbeta CDR3 regions were amplified from genomic DNA by means of the immunoSEQ Assay, a bias-controlled multiplex PCR. For the original study's pipeline: The number of nucleated cells in each sample was estimated from the amplification of reference gene primers within the assay. To quantify the absolute abundance of each unique TCRbeta CDR3 rearrangement, sequence reads were collapsed and filtered. For each sample, productive Simpson clonality was calculated as the square root of Simpson's diversity index across productive rearrangements. TCRdb re-hosts the immuneACCESS table, in-frame sequences only. Its copies lack some clones; in the studies checked, an unresolved V gene accounts for under half of them, and the cause for the rest is not known. V, J and clone size derive from that table, while D and trimming were established from the DNA sequence. This sample holds some 250,000 clones; more than 70% were observed only once. 9% to 15% of the sample is in the top ten clones.

This TCR came from an elderly man with acute or convalescent COVID-19. Sequenced input: peripheral blood.

The CDR3 region: CASSSRTGWAKNIQYF. The nucleotides read TGTGCCAGCAGCTCGCGGACAGGCTGGGCCAAAAACATTCAGTACTTC. The rearranged chain carries TRBV7-9 and TRBJ2-4, with 7 bases matching TRBD1. V trim: 4 bases; J trim: 1 base; unmatched bases: 7. Sequences SEHNR (CDR1) and FQNEAQ (CDR2) are obtained from the germline V gene (reference sequence). The CDR3 goes from the cysteine to the phenylalanine over 16 residues. The read is trimmed to its CDR3 DNA, 48 bases read in frame from base 1.